This TCR beta chain was sequenced for a study of human thymus T cells. Notes on the study in general: Thymic and blood repertoires showed apparently biased V and J gene usage.

With regard to this clone: No antigen is known for it.

The study used thymus tissue resected during corrective heart surgery. Sequencing was performed with immunoSEQ multiplex PCR; in TCRdb, only in-frame clones are kept and a portion is missing. The repertoire holds tens of thousands of clones, with roughly 94% as singletons. Germline values: CDR1 SGDLS, CDR2 YYNGEE. V lost 0 bases, J lost 4 bases, and 29 bases lay in between. The CDR3 covers 21 residues. The TCR originated in a girl under three years old with a congenital heart defect but otherwise immunologically healthy. The sample taken for sequencing was thymus tissue. The rearrangement links TRBV9 to TRBJ2-4, with TRBD1 as a possible D gene (6 bases). CDR3: CASSVGPRGRGLPFDKNIQYF. The CDR3 coding sequence is TGTGCCAGCAGCGTAGGTCCCCGGGGCAGGGGCCTGCCCTTCGATAAAAACATTCAGTACTTC.